What follows are 21 T cell receptor beta chains derived from one specimen sequenced in a study of blood T cell repertoires in COVID-19. The data were produced by immunoSEQ multiplex PCR, yet TCRdb's version contains in-frame clones alone and is incomplete. The table shows about 150,000 clones, with approximately 80% occurring only once. Source material: peripheral blood. Receptors originate from a woman aged 45-65 years with acute or convalescent COVID-19.

CDR3 in DNA: TGTGCCAGCAGCCAGGGACAGGGGCCGCGGAATAATGAAAAACTGTTTTTT. Protein sequence: CASSQGQGPRNNEKLFF. This chain links TRBV7-8 with TRBJ1-4; 10 bases agree with TRBD1. The germline CDR1 and CDR2 sequences are SGHVS and FQNEAQ. V dropped 5 bases and J dropped 4; count of bases not matched to a gene: 10. The CDR3 is made up of 17 amino acids.

V usage is TRBV7-3 and J usage is TRBJ2-1, with 12 bases lining up with TRBD2. The CDR3 is 15 residues long. Germline values: CDR1 SGHTA, CDR2 FQGTGA. Trimming took 2 bases from V and 9 from J; bases not matched to a gene: 5. The CDR3 nucleotides read TGTGCCAGCAGCTTATCTAGCGGGGGGGCCGGTGAGCAGTTCTTC. Amino acids: CASSLSSGGAGEQFF.

The gene calls are TRBV4-1 and TRBJ1-4; the D gene is possibly TRBD1 (5 bases). V lost 6 bases to trimming and J lost 8 bases, with 10 bases between them. Per germline, CDR1 MGHRA and CDR2 YSYEKL. The CDR3 length is 12 residues. The CDR3 coding sequence is TGCGCCAGCAGAGCCTCAGGGGAAAAACTGTTTTTT. It is translated as CASRASGEKLFF.

This clone was observed a single time. Written as DNA, the CDR3 is TGTGCCAGCACCTCTCGAGACAGGGGCTCCGAGCAGTACTTC. It is translated as CASTSRDRGSEQYF. V and J are TRBV6-5 and TRBJ2-7, with 8 bases aligning to TRBD1. The CDR3 is 14 residues long. The V and J ends lost 7 bases and 6 bases, in that order; junction bases with no gene match: 11. The germline gives CDR1 MNHEY, CDR2 SVGAGI.

The V and J genes are TRBV27 and TRBJ1-2; D not resolved. The V end lost 5 bases, the J end lost 8 bases, and 15 bases lay between the germline ends. The CDR3 has 13 residues. Germline CDR1 is MNHEY and CDR2 is SMNVEV (reference sequence). CDR3 sequence: CASSERSGRGYTF. CDR3 nucleotide sequence: TGTGCCAGCAGTGAACGATCGGGGAGGGGCTACACCTTC.

The genes are TRBV7-2 and TRBJ1-4; possible D gene TRBD1, 5 bases. Germline assignment: CDR1 SGHTA and CDR2 FQGNSA. The germline V and J ends were trimmed by 1 base and 5 bases, with 11 bases remaining between them. The CDR3 sequence is 15 residues long. In nucleotides, the CDR3 is TGTGCCAGCAGCTTAGGAGACAGAGACAATGAAAAACTGTTTTTT. Translating gives CASSLGDRDNEKLFF.

The chain has TRBV28 and TRBJ2-7; the D gene is possibly TRBD1 (5 bases). This CDR3 has 15 amino acids. Germline lookup yields CDR1 MDHEN and CDR2 SYDVKM. V lost 6 bases, J lost 0 bases, and 15 bases lay in between. The CDR3 sequence: CASRSGNTGSYEQYF. CDR3 in DNA: TGTGCCAGCAGATCAGGGAACACCGGCTCCTACGAGCAGTACTTC.

J is TRBJ1-1 and V is TRBV18; D not certain. The ends were cut back, 2 bases at V and 3 bases at J, with 16 bases in the middle. This CDR3 contains 16 residues. CDR1 is KGHSH, CDR2 LQKENI, per germline. CDR3: CASSPRTLRGDTEAFF. The DNA for the CDR3 is TGTGCCAGCTCACCAAGGACTTTGCGTGGGGACACTGAAGCTTTCTTT.

V is TRBV7-2 and J is TRBJ2-5, with 11 bases identical to TRBD2. Per the germline V gene, CDR1 is SGHTA and CDR2 is FQGNSA. The CDR3 consists of 17 residues. V lost 5 bases and J lost 5; bases outside the gene matches: 13. The CDR3 spells CASSPEIAGGPRETQYF. The CDR3 DNA reads as TGTGCCAGCAGCCCCGAGATAGCGGGGGGGCCTCGGGAGACCCAGTACTTC.

The V call is TRBV27, the J call TRBJ1-6; 7 positions match TRBD1. The CDR3 consists of 17 residues. Germline CDR1 MNHEY, CDR2 SMNVEV (reference sequence). The V gene end was trimmed by 0 bases and the J gene end by 6 bases; junction bases not matched to a gene: 8. The CDR3 region is CASSLSWGTASNSPLHF. CDR3 DNA: TGTGCCAGCAGTTTATCGTGGGGGACAGCTTCTAATTCACCCCTCCACTTT.

The chain has TRBV7-2 and TRBJ2-5; 7 bases agree with TRBD2. Germline V CDR1 and CDR2: SGHTA, FQGNSA. This CDR3 region has 14 residues. J was trimmed by 4 bases and V by 3 bases; bases with no gene match: 5. The CDR3 protein is CASSLWSGGETQYF. In DNA, the CDR3 is TGTGCCAGCAGCTTGTGGTCGGGGGGAGAGACCCAGTACTTC.

The table lists this clone with a count of one. This chain joins TRBV27 and TRBJ2-2; no definite D call. The CDR3 consists of 14 residues. Germline V gives CDR1 MNHEY, CDR2 SMNVEV (reference sequence). Trimming stripped 6 bases from V and 4 bases from J, with 12 bases between. The CDR3 sequence: CASSYNGRTGELFF. The CDR3 DNA reads as TGTGCCAGCAGCTACAATGGGCGCACCGGGGAGCTGTTTTTT.

The CDR3 loop is CASSVAGGHQPQHF. DNA of the CDR3: TGTGCCAGCAGTGTGGCAGGGGGACATCAGCCCCAGCATTTT. The chain is built from TRBV2 and TRBJ1-5; 7 bases are shared with TRBD1. The CDR3 is 14 amino acids. V lost 4 bases to trimming and J lost 5 bases; unmatched junction nucleotides: 5. From germline, CDR1 is SNHLY and CDR2 FYNNEI.

CDR3 DNA sequence: TGTGCCAGCCCCCCCCTAGCGGGAGGGCCCCGTGAGAGCACAGATACGCAGTATTTT. It specifies CASPPLAGGPRESTDTQYF. This sequence joins TRBV5-4 and TRBJ2-3; 12 bases map to TRBD2. Germline values: CDR1 SGHNT, CDR2 YYREEE (reference sequence). The CDR3 totals 19 residues. V lost 7 bases and J lost 0; bases outside the gene matches: 15.

This chain uses TRBV5-5 with TRBJ1-2; D not resolved. The CDR3 runs 16 residues. CDR1 is SGHKS and CDR2 is YYEKEE in the germline V gene (reference sequence). The ends were cut back, 6 bases at V and 4 bases at J, with 22 bases in the middle. The CDR3 nucleotides read TGTGCCAGCATCGACGCGAGCCGGGGTTGGGGCTATGGCTACACCTTC. Translated: CASIDASRGWGYGYTF.

This chain connects TRBV6-5 to TRBJ1-5; D is possibly TRBD1 (6 bases). Trimming shortened V by 5 bases and J by 4 bases, and 12 bases separated the two germline ends. Looked up from germline, CDR1 is MNHEY and CDR2 is SVGAGI. This CDR3 spans 14 amino acids. DNA of the CDR3: TGTGCCAGCAGTCAGGGACACGGAAATCAGCCCCAGCATTTT. It translates to CASSQGHGNQPQHF.

The J gene is TRBJ2-1, the V gene TRBV18; 10 bases are shared with TRBD2. This CDR3 has 15 residues. Per germline, CDR1 KGHSH and CDR2 LQKENI. With 3 bases clipped from V and 7 bases from J, the junction kept 6 bases outside the gene matches. CDR3 coding DNA: TGTGCCAGCTCACCGTCTAGCGGGAGTCTAAATGAGCAGTTCTTC. This codes for CASSPSSGSLNEQFF.

This clone was seen once. The V and J genes are TRBV3-1 (or the pseudogene TRBV3-2) and TRBJ2-7, with TRBD1 matching 8 bases. The CDR3 is 16 residues long. Per germline, CDR1 LGHDT and CDR2 YNNKEL (reference sequence). Losses at the gene ends were 6 bases for V and 5 bases for J; bases not matched to a gene: 15. CDR3 in DNA: TGTGCCAGCAGTTCAACAGGGGGATCTCTTAGGAACGAGCAGTACTTC. Protein product: CASSSTGGSLRNEQYF.

The CDR3 reads CSASGLAGGDTQYF. The CDR3 nucleotides read TGCAGTGCCAGTGGGCTAGCGGGGGGAGATACGCAGTATTTT. The genes are TRBV20-1 and TRBJ2-3, with TRBD2 matching over 11 bases. Germline assignment: CDR1 DFQATT and CDR2 SNEGSKA (reference sequence). V lost 6 bases, J lost 5 bases, and 7 bases stayed unmatched. The CDR3 consists of 14 residues.

The chain carries TRBV19 and TRBJ2-7, with 8 nucleotides matching TRBD1. From germline, CDR1 is LNHDA and CDR2 SQIVND (reference sequence). With V trimmed by 7 bases and J by 0 bases, 8 bases remained unmatched. The CDR3 extends over 15 amino acids. The CDR3 sequence: CASTRDRHYSYEQYF. The CDR3 DNA reads as TGTGCCAGTACCAGGGACAGGCATTACTCCTACGAGCAGTACTTC. Supplemented by reference TRBV19 and TRBJ2-7, the full variable domain reads DGGITQSPKYLFRKEGQNVTLSCEQNLNHDAMYWYRQDPGQGLRLIYYSQIVNDFQKGDIAEGYSVSREKKESFPLTVTSAQKNPTAFYLCASTRDRHYSYEQYFGPGTRLTVT.

The V gene is TRBV18, the J gene TRBJ1-2; D perhaps matches TRBD1 (5 bases). The ends were cut back, 3 bases at V and 0 bases at J, with 11 bases in the middle. The CDR3 covers 15 residues. Germline-derived CDR1 and CDR2 are KGHSH and LQKENI. This chain's CDR3 is CASSPRVSPNYGYTF. The CDR3 DNA is TGTGCCAGCTCACCCAGGGTTAGCCCTAACTATGGCTACACCTTC.